The rows below give T cell receptor beta chains drawn from one sample of a study of cytomegalovirus exposure and HLA in healthy donors. Profiled with immunoSEQ multiplex PCR; TCRdb holds only in-frame clones, not every one. The repertoire table contains around 44,000 clones. Material: PBMCs. Receptors originate from a male donor in good health and CMV-seropositive. Both conserved end residues are part of each CDR3. The D gene is left open where the match is weak.

>TRBV4-2|TRBD2|TRBJ2-7
TGTGCCAGCAGCCAAGATGACGGGGGGGCCGCCTACGAGCAGTACTTC
CASSQDDGGAAYEQYF
>TRBV7-8|TRBD2|TRBJ2-1
TGTGCCAGCAGCCGAATGGGGCTAGCGGGGGGGAATAATGAGCAGTTCTTC
CASSRMGLAGGNNEQFF
>TRBV13|NA|TRBJ2-7
TGTGCCAGCAGCTCCAGATCCAACGAGCAGTACTTC
CASSSRSNEQYF
>TRBV19|NA|TRBJ1-5
TGTGCCAGTAGTATAGCGCGGGGGCTAAATCAGCCCCAGCATTTT
CASSIARGLNQPQHF
>TRBV4-1|NA|TRBJ1-1
TGCGCCAGCAGCCAAGACCATTTAAGCCGAGAGGCTTTCTTT
CASSQDHLSREAFF
>TRBV5-6|NA|TRBJ1-1
TGTGCCAGCAGCACCCTCCAGGCTTATACGCGAGCTTTCTTT
CASSTLQAYTRAFF
>TRBV30|TRBD1|TRBJ2-2
TGTGCCTGGAGGGTCGGGGACAGGGAAAACGGGGAGCTGTTTTTT
CAWRVGDRENGELFF
>TRBV7-9|TRBD1|TRBJ2-5
TGTGCCAGCAGCTCCCCCGGGGAGACAGGGGGAGAGACCCAGTACTTC
CASSSPGETGGETQYF
>TRBV2|NA|TRBJ1-5
TGTGCCAGCAGTGAAGCGCGCGGGGGATATAGCAATCAGCCCCAGCATTTT
CASSEARGGYSNQPQHF
>TRBV4-3|NA|TRBJ1-5
TGCGCCAGCAGCCAAGACTTCCTTGGCAATCAGCCCCAGCATTTT
CASSQDFLGNQPQHF
>TRBV10-3|TRBD2|TRBJ2-2
TGTGCCATCAGCCCGAGGGCTAGCGGGGGCCTAAACACCGGGGAGCTGTTTTTT
CAISPRASGGLNTGELFF
>TRBV5-5|NA|TRBJ2-7
TGTGCCAGCAGCTTGTACGGTCAATCCTACGAGCAGTACTTC
CASSLYGQSYEQYF
>TRBV7-2|NA|TRBJ2-7
TGTGCCAGCAGCTTAGGAGCGGGTAGCTCCTACGAGCAGTACTTC
CASSLGAGSSYEQYF
>TRBV29-1|TRBD1|TRBJ1-2
TGCAGCGTTCGTCCCGGGACAGGGGAAGGCTACACCTTC
CSVRPGTGEGYTF
>TRBV27|TRBD1|TRBJ1-1
TGTGCCAGCAGTTTAGGGACAGGGTCGAACACTGAAGCTTTCTTT
CASSLGTGSNTEAFF